This TCR beta chain came from a study of blood T cells in healthy people across ages. Whole-study context: The template switching approach captured approximately one barcoded beta molecule for every two T cells.

A J-beta primer mix and a sample-barcoded 5' primer were used in a second PCR of roughly 6 to 12 cycles. Each cDNA molecule received a tag from a template-switch adaptor that had 12 random nucleotides. There were at least 3 million CDR3-containing paired-end reads obtained from each sample. A single record per CDR3 protein comes from TCRdb applying MiXCR to the 5' RACE reads. This sample has about 1,500,000 distinct CDR3 sequences; 28% occur once, and the top ten carry approximately 7.7%. Each donor was a healthy Caucasian individual from Russia, aged roughly 6 to 95. This clonotype was counted between two and nine times. Trimming stripped 0 bases from V and 4 bases from J, with 13 bases between. The CDR3 sequence is 16 residues long. Germline-derived CDR1 and CDR2 are SGHTA and FQGNSA.

The genes are TRBV7-2 and TRBJ1-5; D gene ambiguous. This sequence was found in a woman under 40 in good health. Sequencing was performed on blood. The DNA of the CDR3 is TGTGCCAGCAGCTTAGCGCCCACGGTAGGGAATCAGCCCCAGCATTTT. It is translated as CASSLAPTVGNQPQHF.